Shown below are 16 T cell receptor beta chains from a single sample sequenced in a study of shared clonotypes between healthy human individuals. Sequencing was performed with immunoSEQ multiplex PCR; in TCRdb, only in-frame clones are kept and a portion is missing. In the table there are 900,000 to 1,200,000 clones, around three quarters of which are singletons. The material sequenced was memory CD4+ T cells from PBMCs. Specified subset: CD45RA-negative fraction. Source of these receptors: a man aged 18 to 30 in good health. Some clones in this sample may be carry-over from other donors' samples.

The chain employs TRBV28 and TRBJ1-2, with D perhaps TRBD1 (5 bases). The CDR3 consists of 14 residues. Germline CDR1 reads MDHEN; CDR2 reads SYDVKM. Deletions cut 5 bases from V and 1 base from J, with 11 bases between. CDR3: CASSGTSINYGYTF. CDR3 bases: TGTGCCAGCAGTGGGACCAGTATTAACTATGGCTACACCTTC.

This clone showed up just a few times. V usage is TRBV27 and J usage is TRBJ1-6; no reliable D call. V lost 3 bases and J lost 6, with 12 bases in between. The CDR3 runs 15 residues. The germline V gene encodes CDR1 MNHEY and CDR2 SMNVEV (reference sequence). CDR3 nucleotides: TGTGCCAGCAGTTTGCTTCTACCGGGTAATTCACCCCTCCACTTT. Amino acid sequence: CASSLLLPGNSPLHF.

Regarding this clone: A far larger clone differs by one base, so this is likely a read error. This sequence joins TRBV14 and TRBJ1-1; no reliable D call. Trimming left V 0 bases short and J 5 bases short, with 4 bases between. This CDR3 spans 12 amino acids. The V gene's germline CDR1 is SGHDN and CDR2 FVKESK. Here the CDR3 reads CASSQDRTEAFF. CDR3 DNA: TGTGCCAGCAGCCAAGACCGGACTGAAGCTTTCTTT.

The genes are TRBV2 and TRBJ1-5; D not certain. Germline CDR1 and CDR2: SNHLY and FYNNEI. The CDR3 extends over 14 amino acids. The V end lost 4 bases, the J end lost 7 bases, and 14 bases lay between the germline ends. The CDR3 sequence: CASSALAREQPQHF. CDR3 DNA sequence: TGTGCCAGCAGTGCCTTGGCAAGGGAGCAGCCCCAGCATTTT.

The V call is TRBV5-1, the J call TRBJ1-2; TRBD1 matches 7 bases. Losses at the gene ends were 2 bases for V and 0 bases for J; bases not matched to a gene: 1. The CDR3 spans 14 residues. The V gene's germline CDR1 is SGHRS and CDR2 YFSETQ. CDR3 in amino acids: CASSLRGPNYGYTF. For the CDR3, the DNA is TGCGCCAGCAGCTTAAGGGGGCCTAACTATGGCTACACCTTC. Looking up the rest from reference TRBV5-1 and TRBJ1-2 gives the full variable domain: KAGVTQTPRYLIKTRGQQVTLSCSPISGHRSVSWYQQTPGQGLQFLFEYFSETQRNKGNFPGRFSGRQFSNSRSEMNVSTLELGDSALYLCASSLRGPNYGYTFGSGTRLTVV.

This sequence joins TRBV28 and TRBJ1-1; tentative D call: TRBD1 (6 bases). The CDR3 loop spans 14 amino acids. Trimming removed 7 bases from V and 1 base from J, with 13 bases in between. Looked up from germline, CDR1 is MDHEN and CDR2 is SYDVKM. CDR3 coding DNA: TGTGCCAGCACACCCGGGGGGGCGAACACTGAAGCTTTCTTT. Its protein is CASTPGGANTEAFF.

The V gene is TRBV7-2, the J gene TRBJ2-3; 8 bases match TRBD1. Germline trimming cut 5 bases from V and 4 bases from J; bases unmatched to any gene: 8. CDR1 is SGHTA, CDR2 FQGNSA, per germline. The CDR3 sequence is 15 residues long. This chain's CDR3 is CASSLQGAPSDTQYF. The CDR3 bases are TGTGCCAGCAGCCTTCAGGGGGCGCCTTCAGATACGCAGTATTTT.

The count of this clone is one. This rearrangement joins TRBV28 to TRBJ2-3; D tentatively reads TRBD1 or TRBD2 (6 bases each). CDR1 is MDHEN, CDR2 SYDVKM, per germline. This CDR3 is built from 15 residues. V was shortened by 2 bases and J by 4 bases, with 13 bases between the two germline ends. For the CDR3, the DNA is TGTGCCAGCAGTTTAGCTGGGGGGCGCGCAGATACGCAGTATTTT. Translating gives CASSLAGGRADTQYF.

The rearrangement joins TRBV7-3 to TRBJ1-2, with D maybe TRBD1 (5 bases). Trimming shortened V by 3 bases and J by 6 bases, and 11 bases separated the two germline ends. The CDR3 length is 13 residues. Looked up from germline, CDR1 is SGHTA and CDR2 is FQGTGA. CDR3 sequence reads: CASSFRGGDGYTF. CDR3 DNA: TGTGCCAGCAGCTTTAGGGGTGGGGATGGCTACACCTTC.

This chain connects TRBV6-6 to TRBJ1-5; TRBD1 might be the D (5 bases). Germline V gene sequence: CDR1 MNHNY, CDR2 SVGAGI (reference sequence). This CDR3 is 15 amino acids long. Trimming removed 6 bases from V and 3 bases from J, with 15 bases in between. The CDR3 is CASSPTGDLNQPQHF. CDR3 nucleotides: TGTGCCAGCAGCCCAACGGGGGATCTCAATCAGCCCCAGCATTTT.

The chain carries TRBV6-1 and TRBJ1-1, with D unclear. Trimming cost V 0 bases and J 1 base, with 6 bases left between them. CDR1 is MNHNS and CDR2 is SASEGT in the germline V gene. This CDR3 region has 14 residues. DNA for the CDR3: TGTGCCAGCAGTGAAGCGTTGGGGAACACTGAAGCTTTCTTT. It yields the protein CASSEALGNTEAFF.

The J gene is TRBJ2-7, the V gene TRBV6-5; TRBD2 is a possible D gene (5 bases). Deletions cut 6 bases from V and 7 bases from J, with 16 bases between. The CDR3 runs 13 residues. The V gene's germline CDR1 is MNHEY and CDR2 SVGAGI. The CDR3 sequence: CASRGRLVGEQYF. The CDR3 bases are TGTGCCAGCAGGGGGAGACTGGTCGGGGAGCAGTACTTC.

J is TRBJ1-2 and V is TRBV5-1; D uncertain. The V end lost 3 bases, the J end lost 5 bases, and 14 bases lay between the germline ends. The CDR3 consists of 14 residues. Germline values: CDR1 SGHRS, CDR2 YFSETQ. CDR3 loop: CASSYLEGNYGYTF. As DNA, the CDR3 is TGCGCCAGCAGCTATTTAGAGGGAAATTATGGCTACACCTTC.

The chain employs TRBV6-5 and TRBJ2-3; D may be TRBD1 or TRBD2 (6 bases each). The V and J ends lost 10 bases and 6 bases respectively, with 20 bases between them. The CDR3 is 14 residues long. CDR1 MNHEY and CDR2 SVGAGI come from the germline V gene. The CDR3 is CATAEGGAADTQYF. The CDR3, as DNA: TGTGCCACCGCGGAGGGGGGCGCGGCGGATACGCAGTATTTT.

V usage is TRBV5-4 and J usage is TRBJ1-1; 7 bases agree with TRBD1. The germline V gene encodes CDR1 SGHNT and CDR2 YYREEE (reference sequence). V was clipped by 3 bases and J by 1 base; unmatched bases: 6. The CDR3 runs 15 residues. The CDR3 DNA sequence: TGTGCCAGCAGCTCCGGGGGACAGCCGAACACTGAAGCTTTCTTT. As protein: CASSSGGQPNTEAFF.

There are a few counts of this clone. The CDR3, as DNA: TGTGCCAGCAGCCCCACCGCCTTTCGTGCGTACGAGCAGTACTTC. Translating it yields CASSPTAFRAYEQYF. The chain couples TRBV9 to TRBJ2-7, with D hard to call. CDR3 length equals 15 residues. Looked up from germline, CDR1 is SGDLS and CDR2 is YYNGEE. Between the trimmed V and J ends, which lost 4 bases and 4 bases, there was a span of 18 bases.